These 28 T cell receptor beta chains were sequenced from one sample in a study of T cell responses to AZD1222 COVID-19 vaccine. Here immunoSEQ multiplex PCR was the method, and the copy in TCRdb shows in-frame clones only, minus some. The data show some 280,000 clones, with 94% seen just once and 0.55% held by the top ten. Source: peripheral blood, taken 28 days after the second AZD1222 dose. All receptors come from an adult who received the AZD1222 COVID-19 vaccine.

J is TRBJ2-3 and V is TRBV11-3; TRBD2 matches at 8 bases. Germline values: CDR1 SGHNT, CDR2 YENEEA. V lost 4 bases, J lost 2 bases, and 11 bases stayed unmatched. The CDR3 is 17 residues long. This CDR3 is CASSSGAGGVITDTQYF. The CDR3 region has the DNA TGTGCCAGCAGCTCCGGCGCGGGGGGCGTTATCACAGATACGCAGTATTTT.

This clone showed up just a few times. The gene calls are TRBV6-2 or TRBV6-3 and TRBJ2-3; no firm D call. Trimming shortened V by 6 bases and J by 0 bases, and 7 bases separated the two germline ends. Germline CDR1 MNHEY, CDR2 SVGEGT. CDR3 length equals 13 residues. The CDR3 reads CASSMDSTDTQYF. The CDR3 DNA reads as TGTGCCAGCAGCATGGACAGCACAGATACGCAGTATTTT.

This clone was seen only once. This chain connects TRBV28 to TRBJ2-1; weak D call: TRBD2 (6 bases). From germline, CDR1 is MDHEN and CDR2 SYDVKM. The CDR3 runs 14 residues. V was clipped by 6 bases and J by 6 bases, with 15 bases between them. The CDR3 here is CASRPILGGNEQFF. DNA of the CDR3: TGTGCCAGCAGACCCATTCTGGGGGGCAATGAGCAGTTCTTC.

The chain links TRBV18 to TRBJ1-1; D not certain. This CDR3 is built from 16 residues. Trimming shortened V by 1 base and J by 1 base, and 13 bases separated the two germline ends. Germline CDR1 and CDR2: KGHSH and LQKENI. This CDR3 reads CASSPLVADTNTEAFF. The CDR3 DNA sequence: TGTGCCAGCTCACCACTCGTCGCCGACACGAACACTGAAGCTTTCTTT. Using reference TRBV18 and TRBJ1-1 for the parts outside the CDR3, the full variable domain is NAGVMQNPRHLVRRRGQEARLRCSPMKGHSHVYWYRQLPEEGLKFMVYLQKENIIDESGMPKERFSAEFPKEGPSILRIQQVVRGDSAAYFCASSPLVADTNTEAFFGQGTRLTVV.

V and J are TRBV5-1 and TRBJ2-7, with a possible D match to TRBD1 (6 bases). This CDR3 region has 13 residues. Deletions cut 4 bases from V and 3 bases from J, with 11 bases between. Germline lookup yields CDR1 SGHRS and CDR2 YFSETQ. CDR3 amino acids: CASSPDRIYEQYF. The CDR3 DNA reads as TGCGCCAGCAGCCCTGACAGGATCTACGAGCAGTACTTC.

This chain joins TRBV18 and TRBJ2-1; possible D gene TRBD2, 6 bases. The CDR3 has 13 residues. With 8 bases removed from V and 10 bases from J, the gap between germline ends came to 18 bases. Per the germline V gene, CDR1 is KGHSH and CDR2 is LQKENI. CDR3 nucleotide sequence: TGTGCCAGCCCAAAAACAAGTGGGGGGGAGCAGTTCTTC. This encodes CASPKTSGGEQFF.

This sequence joins TRBV2 and TRBJ1-4; 10 bases fit TRBD1. Germline CDR1 reads SNHLY; CDR2 reads FYNNEI. V was clipped by 4 bases and J by 5 bases; unmatched bases: 4. This CDR3 has 15 amino acids. The CDR3 loop reads CASSGTGGPNEKLFF. CDR3 coding DNA: TGTGCCAGCAGTGGGACAGGGGGGCCAAATGAAAAACTGTTTTTT.

V and J are TRBV2 and TRBJ2-2, with D possibly called TRBD1 or TRBD2 (7 bases each). V lost 6 bases and J lost 3, with 11 bases in between. CDR3 length: 14 residues. Germline V gene sequence: CDR1 SNHLY, CDR2 FYNNEI. Here the CDR3 reads CASRQGGDTGELFF. CDR3 in DNA: TGTGCCAGCAGGCAGGGGGGGGACACCGGGGAGCTGTTTTTT. The full variable domain, in which reference TRBV2 and TRBJ2-2 provide the parts outside the CDR3, is EPEVTQTPSHQVTQMGQEVILRCVPISNHLYFYWYRQILGQKVEFLVSFYNNEISEKSEIFDDQFSVERPDGSNFTLKIRSTKLEDSAMYFCASRQGGDTGELFFGEGSRLTVL.

In DNA, the CDR3 is TGCGCCAGCAGCAGCGGACAGCTTACCTCCTACGAGCAGTACTTC. Translated, it gives CASSSGQLTSYEQYF. This sequence joins TRBV5-1 and TRBJ2-7; D perhaps matches TRBD1 (6 bases). Germline V gene sequence: CDR1 SGHRS, CDR2 YFSETQ. The V end lost 4 bases, the J end lost 0 bases, and 14 bases lay between the germline ends. The CDR3 has 15 residues.

The genes are TRBV3-1 (or the pseudogene TRBV3-2) and TRBJ1-1, with 9 bases lining up with TRBD1. The J segment lost 5 bases and the V segment lost 6 bases, leaving 7 bases of the junction unmatched. The germline CDR1 and CDR2 sequences are LGHDT and YNNKEL (reference sequence). CDR3 size: 14 residues. The CDR3 here is CASSGRDRVTEAFF. As DNA, the CDR3 is TGTGCCAGCAGTGGCCGGGACAGGGTAACTGAAGCTTTCTTT.

V is TRBV9 and J is TRBJ1-1; D is undetermined. Trimming shortened V by 2 bases and J by 1 base, and 6 bases separated the two germline ends. The V gene's germline CDR1 is SGDLS and CDR2 YYNGEE. CDR3 size: 13 residues. In DNA form, the CDR3 reads TGTGCCAGCAGCGTTATGGCGAACACTGAAGCTTTCTTT. Its protein is CASSVMANTEAFF.

The V gene is TRBV12-3 or TRBV12-4, the J gene TRBJ2-6; D ambiguous. The CDR3 length is 13 residues. Trimming removed 0 bases from V and 3 bases from J, with 0 bases in between. The CDR3 DNA sequence: TGTGCCAGCAGTTTAGCTGGGGCCAACGTCCTGACTTTC. This encodes CASSLAGANVLTF.

V and J are TRBV9 and TRBJ1-3, with D perhaps matching TRBD1 (5 bases). The germline gives CDR1 SGDLS, CDR2 YYNGEE. The CDR3 is 17 residues long. The germline V and J ends were trimmed by 1 base and 1 base, with 15 bases remaining between them. DNA for the CDR3: TGTGCCAGCAGCGTACGGCCGGGGGGATCTTCTGGAAACACCATATATTTT. Its translation: CASSVRPGGSSGNTIYF.

The chain carries TRBV14 and TRBJ2-2; 7 bases match TRBD2. Germline V gives CDR1 SGHDN, CDR2 FVKESK. The CDR3 sequence is 15 residues long. The V segment lost 4 bases and the J segment 8 bases; nucleotides outside the gene matches: 10. This CDR3 reads CASSRGLPLRGELFF. CDR3 nucleotide sequence: TGTGCCAGCAGCCGGGGACTACCGCTCCGAGGGGAGCTGTTTTTT.

This sequence joins TRBV28 and TRBJ2-6; no definite D call. Germline-derived CDR1 and CDR2 are MDHEN and SYDVKM. This CDR3 is built from 15 residues. V was pared by 4 bases and J by 0 bases, with 7 bases between. The CDR3 region has the DNA TGTGCCAGCAGTTCTCAACCCTCTGGGGCCAACGTCCTGACTTTC. Its protein is CASSSQPSGANVLTF.

This chain connects TRBV11-2 to TRBJ2-5; 7 nucleotides align to TRBD2. V trimming: 6 bases; J trimming: 5 bases; junction bases outside the gene matches: 3. Germline lookup yields CDR1 SGHAT and CDR2 FQNNGV. The CDR3 runs to 12 residues. DNA of the CDR3: TGTGCCAGCAGGGGAGGGTATGAGACCCAGTACTTC. Encoded protein: CASRGGYETQYF.

The V gene is TRBV28, the J gene TRBJ2-2; 11 positions agree with TRBD1. Germline CDR1 MDHEN, CDR2 SYDVKM. With 2 bases clipped from V and 1 base from J, the junction kept 6 bases outside the gene matches. This CDR3 has 18 amino acids. The CDR3 DNA reads as TGTGCCAGCAGTTTACTCTTGGACAGGGGGCGGAACACCGGGGAGCTGTTTTTT. Its translation is CASSLLLDRGRNTGELFF.

The V gene is TRBV7-2, the J gene TRBJ1-2; D call uncertain. This CDR3 spans 14 amino acids. Germline V gene sequence: CDR1 SGHTA, CDR2 FQGNSA. V was clipped by 0 bases and J by 8 bases, with 13 bases between them. The CDR3 loop reads CASSLASPTGGYTF. For the CDR3, the DNA is TGTGCCAGCAGCTTAGCATCACCCACGGGCGGCTACACCTTC.

This clone was counted a single time. The chain links TRBV27 to TRBJ1-2; 11 nucleotides line up with TRBD1. Germline V gene data show CDR1 as MNHEY and CDR2 as SMNVEV (reference sequence). V trimming: 5 bases; J trimming: 2 bases; junction bases outside the gene matches: 4. CDR3 length equals 15 residues. CDR3 loop: CASSTGQGANYGYTF. In DNA form, the CDR3 reads TGTGCCAGCAGTACCGGACAGGGGGCCAACTATGGCTACACCTTC.

The rearrangement uses TRBV28 and TRBJ2-7, with D hard to call. V gave up 5 bases and J gave up 5 bases, with 16 bases separating them. This CDR3 spans 14 amino acids. Germline V gives CDR1 MDHEN, CDR2 SYDVKM. CDR3 loop: CASSLILTSDEQYF. The CDR3 DNA follows: TGTGCCAGCAGTCTCATCCTCACCAGCGACGAGCAGTACTTC. The variable domain in full, with the rest retrieved from reference TRBV28 and TRBJ2-7, is DVKVTQSSRYLVKRTGEKVFLECVQDMDHENMFWYRQDPGLGLRLIYFSYDVKMKEKGDIPEGYSVSREKKERFSLILESASTNQTSMYLCASSLILTSDEQYFGPGTRLTVT.

V and J are TRBV2 and TRBJ1-6, with D maybe TRBD1 (5 bases). V dropped 4 bases and J dropped 8 bases, with 9 bases sitting between them. Germline V CDR1 and CDR2: SNHLY, FYNNEI. The length of the CDR3 is 13 residues. The CDR3 bases are TGTGCCAGCAGTGGGGGCCCAGATTCACCCCTCCACTTT. Residues: CASSGGPDSPLHF.

The rearrangement joins TRBV10-1 to TRBJ1-6; a weak D match, TRBD1 (6 bases). This CDR3 has 17 residues. Germline V CDR1 and CDR2: WNHNN, SYGVQD (reference sequence). V dropped 9 bases and J dropped 10 bases, with 28 bases sitting between them. As DNA, the CDR3 is TGCGCCAGGAGTACAAGTGGACAGTCAGGGCAGGGGTCACCCCTCCACTTT. It translates to CARSTSGQSGQGSPLHF.

This sequence joins TRBV7-3 and TRBJ1-5, with D possibly matching TRBD1 (6 bases). Germline V gene data show CDR1 as SGHTA and CDR2 as FQGTGA. Trimming took 5 bases from V and 7 from J, leaving 15 bases between them. The CDR3 is 14 amino acids. The CDR3 sequence: CASSATGALQPQHF. In nucleotides, the CDR3 is TGTGCCAGCAGCGCCACGGGGGCTCTACAGCCCCAGCATTTT.

The chain couples TRBV7-9 to TRBJ1-3; D remains ambiguous. Germline loops: CDR1 SEHNR, CDR2 FQNEAQ (reference sequence). The V gene lost 1 base and the J gene lost 4 bases, with 5 bases spanning the gap. The CDR3 is 13 amino acids. The CDR3 DNA reads TGTGCCAGCAGCTTAGAGGCGGGAAACACCATATATTTT. Translated: CASSLEAGNTIYF.

This sequence joins TRBV15 and TRBJ1-1; D ambiguous. CDR3 length: 13 amino acids. Deletions cut 4 bases from V and 1 base from J, with 7 bases between. Germline CDR1 LNHNV, CDR2 YYDKDF (reference sequence). The CDR3 protein is CATSKHGNTEAFF. CDR3 nucleotides: TGTGCCACCAGCAAACACGGGAACACTGAAGCTTTCTTT.

This clone came up once. The gene calls are TRBV11-2 and TRBJ2-1, with D maybe TRBD1 (6 bases). CDR1 SGHAT and CDR2 FQNNGV come from the germline V gene. The ends were cut back, 4 bases at V and 9 bases at J, with 16 bases in the middle. This CDR3 has 14 residues. This CDR3 is CASSSIQGSAEQFF. The CDR3 DNA reads as TGTGCCAGCAGCTCAATCCAGGGGAGTGCTGAGCAGTTCTTC.

V gene TRBV12-3 or TRBV12-4 combines with J gene TRBJ2-7; 7 bases match TRBD2. V lost 7 bases, J lost 0 bases, and 3 bases stayed unmatched. The CDR3 has 13 residues. The DNA of the CDR3 is TGTGCCAGCATTCGGGACTACTCCTACGAGCAGTACTTC. Protein: CASIRDYSYEQYF.

This chain joins TRBV9 and TRBJ2-7; TRBD2 might be the D (5 bases). This CDR3 contains 14 residues. Trimming pared 4 bases from V and 3 bases from J, leaving 14 bases between. The germline CDR1 and CDR2 sequences are SGDLS and YYNGEE. CDR3 in amino acids: CASSPIVGSYEQYF. The CDR3 nucleotides are TGTGCCAGCAGCCCTATCGTTGGGAGCTACGAGCAGTACTTC.